The rows below give T cell receptor beta chains drawn from one sample of a study of blood T cell repertoires in COVID-19. TCRdb's table, derived via immunoSEQ multiplex PCR, lists solely in-frame clones and lacks some. The repertoire holds around 84,000 clones, with about 87% as singletons. The sequenced sample was peripheral blood. Receptors were obtained from a man older than 75 with active or convalescent COVID-19. CDR3s include the opening cysteine and the closing phenylalanine or tryptophan. D genes are given only for firm matches. The size entry is marked missing in some rows and otherwise reads once, few, many or a size class.

TRBD1 once TRBJ1-4 15 TRBV2 CASSQDRGQNEKLFF TGTGCCAGCAGCCAAGACAGGGGACAAAATGAAAAACTGTTTTTT
TRBD1 once TRBJ2-1 13 TRBV2 CASMQGEYNEQFF TGTGCCAGCATGCAGGGGGAATACAATGAGCAGTTCTTC
TRBD1 NA TRBJ2-1 13 TRBV13 CASSGTGVDEQFF TGTGCCAGCAGCGGGACAGGGGTCGATGAGCAGTTCTTC
NA NA TRBJ1-5 16 TRBV30 CAWSVSPDYSNQPQHF TGTGCCTGGAGTGTGAGCCCGGACTATAGCAATCAGCCCCAGCATTTT
TRBD1 few TRBJ1-4 17 TRBV28 CASSWTGGFNTGEKLFF TGTGCCAGCAGTTGGACAGGGGGCTTCAATACGGGAGAAAAACTGTTTTTT
TRBD2 few TRBJ2-2 15 TRBV4-2 CASSPTSGVDGELFF TGTGCCAGCAGCCCCACTAGCGGGGTCGACGGGGAGCTGTTTTTT
TRBD1 once TRBJ2-2 15 TRBV5-1 CASSRDRANTGELFF TGCGCCAGCAGCAGGGACAGGGCGAACACCGGGGAGCTGTTTTTT
NA once TRBJ2-1 11 TRBV5-5 CASSFRNEQFF TGTGCCAGCAGCTTTCGCAATGAGCAGTTCTTC
NA NA TRBJ1-4 14 TRBV7-9 CASSLDGANEKLFF TGTGCCAGCAGCTTAGATGGGGCCAATGAAAAACTGTTTTTT
NA NA TRBJ1-3 15 TRBV6-5 CASTKGGVSGNTIYF TGTGCCAGCACTAAAGGCGGGGTTTCTGGAAACACCATATATTTT
NA NA TRBJ2-1 15 TRBV19 CASTPDRNPYNEQFF TGTGCCAGTACCCCAGACAGGAACCCCTACAATGAGCAGTTCTTC
TRBD2 NA TRBJ2-3 16 TRBV9 CASSVGTSGGADTQYF TGTGCCAGCAGCGTAGGAACTAGCGGGGGTGCAGATACGCAGTATTTT
NA NA TRBJ1-6 14 TRBV6-5 CASTDRRNLSPLHF TGTGCCAGCACCGACAGGCGGAACTTATCACCCCTCCACTTT
NA NA TRBJ2-1 17 TRBV12-2 CASRLARATGEDNEQFF TGTGCAAGTCGCTTAGCGCGGGCGACAGGAGAGGACAATGAGCAGTTCTTC
TRBD1 NA TRBJ2-2 20 TRBV7-8 CASSDTRGDRGGFSTGELFF TGTGCCAGCAGCGACACTCGTGGGGACAGGGGGGGTTTTAGCACCGGGGAGCTGTTTTTT